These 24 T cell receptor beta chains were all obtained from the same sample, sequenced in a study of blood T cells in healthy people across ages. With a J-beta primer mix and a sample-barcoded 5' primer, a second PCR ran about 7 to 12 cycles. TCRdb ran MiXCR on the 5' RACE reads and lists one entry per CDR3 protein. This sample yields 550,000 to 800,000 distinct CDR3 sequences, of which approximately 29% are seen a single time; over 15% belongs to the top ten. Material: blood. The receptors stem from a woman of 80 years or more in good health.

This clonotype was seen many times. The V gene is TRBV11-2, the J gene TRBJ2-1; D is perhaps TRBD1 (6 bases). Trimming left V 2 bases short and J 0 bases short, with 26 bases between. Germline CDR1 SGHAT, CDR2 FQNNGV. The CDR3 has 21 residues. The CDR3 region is CASSLPLGAGVTSPSYNEQFF. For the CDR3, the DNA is TGTGCCAGCAGCTTACCCCTGGGGGCAGGAGTTACGAGTCCCTCCTACAATGAGCAGTTCTTC.

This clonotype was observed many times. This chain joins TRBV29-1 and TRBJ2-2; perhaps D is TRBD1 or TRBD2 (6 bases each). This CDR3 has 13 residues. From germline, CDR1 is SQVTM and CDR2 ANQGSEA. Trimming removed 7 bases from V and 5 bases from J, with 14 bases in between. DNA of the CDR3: TGCAGCGCAAGACAGGAGGGGACCGGGGAGCTGTTTTTT. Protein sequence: CSARQEGTGELFF.

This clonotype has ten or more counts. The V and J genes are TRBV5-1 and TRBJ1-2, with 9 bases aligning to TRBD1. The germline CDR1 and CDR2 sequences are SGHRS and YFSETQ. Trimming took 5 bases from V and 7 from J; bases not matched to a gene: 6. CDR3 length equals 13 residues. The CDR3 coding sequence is TGCGCCAGCAGTCCCGGGACAGGGACTGGCTACACCTTC. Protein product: CASSPGTGTGYTF.

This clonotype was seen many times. The chain's CDR3 is CASFSSGHEQFF. CDR3 DNA: TGCGCCAGCTTCTCGTCGGGGCATGAGCAGTTCTTC. The rearrangement joins TRBV5-1 to TRBJ2-1; the D gene could be TRBD1 or TRBD2 (5 bases each). Per the germline V gene, CDR1 is SGHRS and CDR2 is YFSETQ. V lost 7 bases and J 8 bases, leaving 13 bases between the germline ends. The CDR3 length is 12 residues.

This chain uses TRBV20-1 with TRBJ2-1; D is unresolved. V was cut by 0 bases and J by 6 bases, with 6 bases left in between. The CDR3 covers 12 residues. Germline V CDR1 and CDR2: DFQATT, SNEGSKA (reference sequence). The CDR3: CSARDLGNEQFF. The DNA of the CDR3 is TGCAGTGCTAGAGATTTGGGCAATGAGCAGTTCTTC.

CDR3 protein: CSAHGGPVVYEQYF. CDR3 bases: TGCAGTGCTCATGGGGGCCCGGTCGTCTACGAGCAGTACTTC. The chain couples TRBV20-1 to TRBJ2-7; maybe TRBD1 (6 bases). Germline-derived CDR1 and CDR2 are DFQATT and SNEGSKA (reference sequence). V shed 5 bases and J shed 3 bases, with 17 bases lying between them. The CDR3 is 14 residues long.

The CDR3 nucleotides read TGCGCCAGCAGCCAAGGGACAGGGCCAGATACGCAGTATTTT. This sequence encodes CASSQGTGPDTQYF. The chain has TRBV4-3 and TRBJ2-3; 8 nucleotides match TRBD1. V was pared by 1 base and J by 4 bases, with 1 base of the junction left unmatched. This CDR3 has 14 amino acids. The V gene's germline CDR1 is LGHNA and CDR2 YSLEER.

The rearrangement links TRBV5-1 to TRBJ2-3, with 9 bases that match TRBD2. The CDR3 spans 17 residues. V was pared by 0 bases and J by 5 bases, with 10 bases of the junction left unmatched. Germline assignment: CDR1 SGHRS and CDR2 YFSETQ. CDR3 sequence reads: CASSLVAGGPEGDTQYF. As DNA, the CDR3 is TGCGCCAGCAGCTTGGTGGCGGGAGGGCCAGAAGGAGATACGCAGTATTTT.

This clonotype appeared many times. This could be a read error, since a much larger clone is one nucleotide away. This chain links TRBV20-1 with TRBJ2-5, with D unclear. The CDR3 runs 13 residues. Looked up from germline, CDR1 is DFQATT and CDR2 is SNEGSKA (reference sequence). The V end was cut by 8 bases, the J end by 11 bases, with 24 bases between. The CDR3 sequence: CSSPSGFSNEQYF. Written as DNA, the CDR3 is TGCAGTTCCCCCTCAGGATTCTCCAATGAGCAGTACTTC.

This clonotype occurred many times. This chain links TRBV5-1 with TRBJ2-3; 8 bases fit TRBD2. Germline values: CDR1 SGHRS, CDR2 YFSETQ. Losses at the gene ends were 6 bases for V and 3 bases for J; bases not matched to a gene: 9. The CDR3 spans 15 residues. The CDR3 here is CASKIGGGVTDTQYF. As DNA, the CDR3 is TGCGCCAGCAAAATCGGGGGGGGAGTTACAGATACGCAGTATTTT. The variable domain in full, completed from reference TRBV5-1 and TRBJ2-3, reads KAGVTQTPRYLIKTRGQQVTLSCSPISGHRSVSWYQQTPGQGLQFLFEYFSETQRNKGNFPGRFSGRQFSNSRSEMNVSTLELGDSALYLCASKIGGGVTDTQYFGPGTRLTVL.

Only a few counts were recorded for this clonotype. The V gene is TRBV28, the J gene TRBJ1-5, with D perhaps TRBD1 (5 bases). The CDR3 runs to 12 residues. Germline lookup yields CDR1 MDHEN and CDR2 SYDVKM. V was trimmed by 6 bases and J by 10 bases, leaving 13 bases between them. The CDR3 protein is CASRGPGGPQHF. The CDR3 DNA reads TGTGCCAGCAGGGGCCCGGGGGGACCCCAGCATTTT.

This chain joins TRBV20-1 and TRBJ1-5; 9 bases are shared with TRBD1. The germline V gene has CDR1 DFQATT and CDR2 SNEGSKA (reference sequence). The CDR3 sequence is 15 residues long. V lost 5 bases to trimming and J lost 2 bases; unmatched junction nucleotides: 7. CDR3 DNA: TGCAGTGCTGGTACAGGGGGCGATGGCAATCAGCCCCAGCATTTT. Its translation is CSAGTGGDGNQPQHF.

The CDR3 region is CASSLRGIDTGELFF. The CDR3, as DNA: TGTGCCAGCAGTTTAAGGGGGATAGACACCGGGGAGCTGTTTTTT. The V and J genes are TRBV27 and TRBJ2-2; weak D call: TRBD1 (6 bases). Trimming cost V 2 bases and J 3 bases, with 10 bases left between them. The CDR3 loop spans 15 amino acids. Germline-derived CDR1 and CDR2 are MNHEY and SMNVEV (reference sequence).

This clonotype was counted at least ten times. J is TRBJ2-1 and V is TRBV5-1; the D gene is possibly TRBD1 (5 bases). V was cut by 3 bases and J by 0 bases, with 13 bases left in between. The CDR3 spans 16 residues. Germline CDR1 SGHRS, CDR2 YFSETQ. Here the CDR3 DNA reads TGCGCCAGCAGCTCGTCGACAGTTAGCTCCTACAATGAGCAGTTCTTC. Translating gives CASSSSTVSSYNEQFF. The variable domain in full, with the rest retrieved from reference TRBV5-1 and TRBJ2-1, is KAGVTQTPRYLIKTRGQQVTLSCSPISGHRSVSWYQQTPGQGLQFLFEYFSETQRNKGNFPGRFSGRQFSNSRSEMNVSTLELGDSALYLCASSSSTVSSYNEQFFGPGTRLTVL.

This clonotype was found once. CDR3 sequence (DNA): TGTGCCAGCAGTTTAAGTAGCGGCTACAATGAGCAGTTCTTC. It codes for CASSLSSGYNEQFF. This sequence joins TRBV12-3 or TRBV12-4 and TRBJ2-1; D possibly corresponds to TRBD2 (6 bases). The V and J ends lost 2 bases and 3 bases respectively, with 8 bases between them. This CDR3 has 14 residues.

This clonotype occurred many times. The CDR3 spells CSARELVSGTDTQYF. The CDR3 nucleotides are TGCAGTGCTAGAGAACTGGTTTCCGGCACAGATACGCAGTATTTT. The rearrangement joins TRBV20-1 to TRBJ2-3; D gene unclear. The germline gives CDR1 DFQATT, CDR2 SNEGSKA (reference sequence). The CDR3 length is 15 residues. The V gene lost 0 bases and the J gene lost 1 base, with 11 bases spanning the gap.

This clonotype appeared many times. CDR3 in amino acids: CASSQAGSIHQTQYF. CDR3 sequence (DNA): TGCGCCAGCAGCCAAGCCGGCAGTATCCATCAGACCCAGTACTTC. The chain has TRBV4-1 and TRBJ2-5; D is unresolved. Deletions cut 1 base from V and 6 bases from J, with 15 bases between. Germline CDR1 reads MGHRA; CDR2 reads YSYEKL. The CDR3 is 15 amino acids.

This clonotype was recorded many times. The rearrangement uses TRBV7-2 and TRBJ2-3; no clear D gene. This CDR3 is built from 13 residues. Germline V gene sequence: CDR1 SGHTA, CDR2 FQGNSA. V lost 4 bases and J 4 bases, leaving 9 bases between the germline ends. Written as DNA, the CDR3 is TGTGCCAGCAGCTCGGTCGGGCCAGATACGCAGTATTTT. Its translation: CASSSVGPDTQYF.

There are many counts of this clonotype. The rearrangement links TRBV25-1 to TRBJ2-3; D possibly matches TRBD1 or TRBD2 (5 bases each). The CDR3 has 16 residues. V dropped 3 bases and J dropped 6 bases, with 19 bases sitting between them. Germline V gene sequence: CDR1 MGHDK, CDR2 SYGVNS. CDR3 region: CASSELGAHIPDTQYF. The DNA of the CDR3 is TGTGCCAGCAGTGAGCTCGGGGCGCATATTCCGGATACGCAGTATTTT.

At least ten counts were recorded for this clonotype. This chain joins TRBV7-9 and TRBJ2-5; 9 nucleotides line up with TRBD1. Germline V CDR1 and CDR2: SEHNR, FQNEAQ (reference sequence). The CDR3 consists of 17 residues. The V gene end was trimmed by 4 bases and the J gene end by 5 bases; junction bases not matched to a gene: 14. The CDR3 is CASSSGQGYGGVETQYF. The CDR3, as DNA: TGTGCCAGCAGCTCTGGACAGGGGTACGGGGGAGTGGAGACCCAGTACTTC.

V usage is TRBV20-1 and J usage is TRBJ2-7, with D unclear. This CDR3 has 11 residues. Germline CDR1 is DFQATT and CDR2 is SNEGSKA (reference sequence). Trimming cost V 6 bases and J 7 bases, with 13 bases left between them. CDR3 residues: CSARAPGEQYF. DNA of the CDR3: TGCAGTGCCCGAGCACCGGGTGAGCAGTACTTC.

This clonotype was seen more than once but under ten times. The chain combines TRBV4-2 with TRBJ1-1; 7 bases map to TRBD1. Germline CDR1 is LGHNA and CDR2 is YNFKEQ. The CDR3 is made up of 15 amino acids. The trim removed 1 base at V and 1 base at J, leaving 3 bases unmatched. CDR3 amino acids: CASSQGGGPNTEAFF. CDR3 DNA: TGTGCCAGCAGCCAAGGAGGGGGCCCGAACACTGAAGCTTTCTTT.

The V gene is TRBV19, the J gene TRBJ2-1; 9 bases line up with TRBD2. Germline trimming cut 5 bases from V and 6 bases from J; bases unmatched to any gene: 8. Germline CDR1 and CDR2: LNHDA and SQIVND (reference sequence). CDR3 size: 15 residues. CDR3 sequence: CASSQLSGGGNEQFF. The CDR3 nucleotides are TGTGCCAGTAGTCAGCTTAGCGGGGGCGGCAATGAGCAGTTCTTC.

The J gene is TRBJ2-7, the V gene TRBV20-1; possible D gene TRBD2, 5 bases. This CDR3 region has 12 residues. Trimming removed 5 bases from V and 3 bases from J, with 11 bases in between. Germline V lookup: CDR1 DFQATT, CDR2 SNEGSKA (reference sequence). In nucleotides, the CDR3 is TGCAGTGCTTTTCCCCGGGGCTACGAGCAGTACTTC. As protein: CSAFPRGYEQYF.